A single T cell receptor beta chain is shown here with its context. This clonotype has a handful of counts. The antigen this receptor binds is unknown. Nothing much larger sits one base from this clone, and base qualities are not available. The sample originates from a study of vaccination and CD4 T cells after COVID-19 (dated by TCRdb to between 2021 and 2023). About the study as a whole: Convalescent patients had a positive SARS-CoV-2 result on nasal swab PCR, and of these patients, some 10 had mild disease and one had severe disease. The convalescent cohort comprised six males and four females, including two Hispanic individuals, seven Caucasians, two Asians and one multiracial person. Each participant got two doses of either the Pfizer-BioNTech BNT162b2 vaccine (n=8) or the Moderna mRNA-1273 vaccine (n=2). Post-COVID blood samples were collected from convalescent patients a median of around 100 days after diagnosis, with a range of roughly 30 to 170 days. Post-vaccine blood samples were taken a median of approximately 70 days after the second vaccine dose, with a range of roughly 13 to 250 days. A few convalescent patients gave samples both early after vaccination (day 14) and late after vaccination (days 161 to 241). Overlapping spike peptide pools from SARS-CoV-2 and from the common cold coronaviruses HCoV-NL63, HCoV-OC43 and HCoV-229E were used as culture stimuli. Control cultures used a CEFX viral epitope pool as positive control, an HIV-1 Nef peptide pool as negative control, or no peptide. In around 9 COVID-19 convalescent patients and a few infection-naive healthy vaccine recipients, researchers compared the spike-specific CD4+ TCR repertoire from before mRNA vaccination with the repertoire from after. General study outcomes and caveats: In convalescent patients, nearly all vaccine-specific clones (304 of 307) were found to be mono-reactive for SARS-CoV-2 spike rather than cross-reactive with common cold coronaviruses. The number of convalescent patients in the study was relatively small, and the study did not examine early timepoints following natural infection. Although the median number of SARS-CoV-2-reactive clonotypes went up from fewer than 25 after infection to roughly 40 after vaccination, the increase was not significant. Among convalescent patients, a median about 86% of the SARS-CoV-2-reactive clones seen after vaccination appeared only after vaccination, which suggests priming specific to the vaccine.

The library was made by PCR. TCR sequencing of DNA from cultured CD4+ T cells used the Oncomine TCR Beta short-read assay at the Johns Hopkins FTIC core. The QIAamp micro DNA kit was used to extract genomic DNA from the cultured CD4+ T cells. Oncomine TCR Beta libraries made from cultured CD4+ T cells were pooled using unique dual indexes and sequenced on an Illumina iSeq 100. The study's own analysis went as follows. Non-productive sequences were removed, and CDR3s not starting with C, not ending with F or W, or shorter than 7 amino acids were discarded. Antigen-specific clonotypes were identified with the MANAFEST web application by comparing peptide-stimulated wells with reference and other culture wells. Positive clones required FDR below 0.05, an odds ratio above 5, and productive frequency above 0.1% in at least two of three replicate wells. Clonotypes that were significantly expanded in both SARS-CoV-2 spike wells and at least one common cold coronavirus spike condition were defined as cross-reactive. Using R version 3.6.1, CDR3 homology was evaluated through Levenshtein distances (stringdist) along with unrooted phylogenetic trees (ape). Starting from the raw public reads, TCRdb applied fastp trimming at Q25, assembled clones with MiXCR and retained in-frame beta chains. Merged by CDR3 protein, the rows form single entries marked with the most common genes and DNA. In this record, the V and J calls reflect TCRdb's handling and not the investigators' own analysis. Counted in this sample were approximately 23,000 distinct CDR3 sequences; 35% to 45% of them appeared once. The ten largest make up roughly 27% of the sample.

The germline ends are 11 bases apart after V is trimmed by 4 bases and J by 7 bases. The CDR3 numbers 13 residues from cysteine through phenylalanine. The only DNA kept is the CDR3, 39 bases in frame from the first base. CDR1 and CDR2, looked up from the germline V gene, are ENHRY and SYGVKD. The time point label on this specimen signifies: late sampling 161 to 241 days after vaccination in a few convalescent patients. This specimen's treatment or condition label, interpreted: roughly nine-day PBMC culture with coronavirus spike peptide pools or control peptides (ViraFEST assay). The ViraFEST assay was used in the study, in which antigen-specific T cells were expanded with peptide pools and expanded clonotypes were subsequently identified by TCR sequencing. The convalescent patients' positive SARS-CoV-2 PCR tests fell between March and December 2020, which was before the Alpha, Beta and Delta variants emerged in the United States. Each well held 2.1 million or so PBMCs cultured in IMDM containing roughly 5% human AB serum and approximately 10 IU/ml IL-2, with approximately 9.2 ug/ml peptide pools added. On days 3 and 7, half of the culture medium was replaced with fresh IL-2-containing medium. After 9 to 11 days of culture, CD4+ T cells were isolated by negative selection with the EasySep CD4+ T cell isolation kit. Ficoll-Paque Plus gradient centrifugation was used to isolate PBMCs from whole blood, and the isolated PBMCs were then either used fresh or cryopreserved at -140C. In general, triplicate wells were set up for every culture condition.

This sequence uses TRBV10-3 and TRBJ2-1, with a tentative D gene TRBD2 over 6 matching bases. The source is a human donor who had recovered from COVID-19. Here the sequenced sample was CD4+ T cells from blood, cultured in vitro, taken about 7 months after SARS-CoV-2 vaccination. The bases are TGTGCCATCAGTGGGGTTCGGGAGAATGAGCAGTTCTTC. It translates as CAISGVRENEQFF.